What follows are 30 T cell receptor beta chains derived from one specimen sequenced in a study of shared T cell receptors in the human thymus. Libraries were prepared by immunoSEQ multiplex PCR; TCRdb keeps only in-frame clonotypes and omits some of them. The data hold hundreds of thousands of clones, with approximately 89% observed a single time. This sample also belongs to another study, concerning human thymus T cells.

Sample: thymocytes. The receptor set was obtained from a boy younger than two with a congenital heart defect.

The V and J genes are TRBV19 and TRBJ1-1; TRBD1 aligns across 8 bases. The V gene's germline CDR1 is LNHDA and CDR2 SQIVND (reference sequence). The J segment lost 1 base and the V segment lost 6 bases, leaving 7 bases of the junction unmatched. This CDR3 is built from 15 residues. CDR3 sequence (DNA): TGTGCCAGTAGAGAGGCCGGGACAGGGAACACTGAAGCTTTCTTT. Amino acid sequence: CASREAGTGNTEAFF. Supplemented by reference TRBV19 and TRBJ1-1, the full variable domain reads DGGITQSPKYLFRKEGQNVTLSCEQNLNHDAMYWYRQDPGQGLRLIYYSQIVNDFQKGDIAEGYSVSREKKESFPLTVTSAQKNPTAFYLCASREAGTGNTEAFFGQGTRLTVV.

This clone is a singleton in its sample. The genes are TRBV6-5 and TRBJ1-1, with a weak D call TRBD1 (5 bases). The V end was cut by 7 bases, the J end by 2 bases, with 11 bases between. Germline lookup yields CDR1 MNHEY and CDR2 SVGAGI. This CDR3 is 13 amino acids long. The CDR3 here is CASTSDRNTEAFF. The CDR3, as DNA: TGTGCCAGCACAAGTGACAGAAACACTGAAGCTTTCTTT.

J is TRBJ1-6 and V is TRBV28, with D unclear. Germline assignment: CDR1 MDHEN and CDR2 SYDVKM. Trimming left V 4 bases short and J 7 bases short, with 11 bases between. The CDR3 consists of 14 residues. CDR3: CASSSGVTNSPLHF. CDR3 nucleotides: TGTGCCAGCAGTTCCGGGGTGACAAATTCACCCCTCCACTTT.

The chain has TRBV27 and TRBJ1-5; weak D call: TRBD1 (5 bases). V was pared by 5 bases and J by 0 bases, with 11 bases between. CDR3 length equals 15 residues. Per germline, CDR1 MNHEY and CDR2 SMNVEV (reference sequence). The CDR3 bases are TGTGCCAGCAGTCTTCGACAGTATAGCAATCAGCCCCAGCATTTT. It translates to CASSLRQYSNQPQHF.

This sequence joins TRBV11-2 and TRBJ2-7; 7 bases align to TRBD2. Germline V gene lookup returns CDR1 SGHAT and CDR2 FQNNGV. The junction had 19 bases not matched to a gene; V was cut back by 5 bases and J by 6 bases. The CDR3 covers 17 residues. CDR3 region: CASSPGGGAGKSGEQYF. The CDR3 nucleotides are TGTGCCAGCAGCCCTGGGGGAGGGGCCGGAAAGTCGGGCGAGCAGTACTTC.

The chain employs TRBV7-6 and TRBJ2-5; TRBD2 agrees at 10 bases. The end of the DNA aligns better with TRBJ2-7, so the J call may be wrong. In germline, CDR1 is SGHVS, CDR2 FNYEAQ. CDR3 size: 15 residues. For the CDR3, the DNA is TGTGCCAGCAGCTCATGGACTAGCGGAAGCTACGAGCAGTACTTC. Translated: CASSSWTSGSYEQYF.

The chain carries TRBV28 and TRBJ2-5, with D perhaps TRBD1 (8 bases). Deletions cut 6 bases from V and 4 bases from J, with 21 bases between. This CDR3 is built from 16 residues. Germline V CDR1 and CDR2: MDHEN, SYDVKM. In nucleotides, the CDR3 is TGTGCCAGCAGGATTAACGACAGGGGACTAATAGAGACCCAGTACTTC. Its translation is CASRINDRGLIETQYF.

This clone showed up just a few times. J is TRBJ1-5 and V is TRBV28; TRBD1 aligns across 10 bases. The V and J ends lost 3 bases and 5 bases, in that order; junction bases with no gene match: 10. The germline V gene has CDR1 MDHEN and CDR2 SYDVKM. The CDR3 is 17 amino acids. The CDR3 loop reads CASSLRDRGSSYQPQHF. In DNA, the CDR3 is TGTGCCAGCAGTTTGCGGGACAGGGGATCTAGTTATCAGCCCCAGCATTTT. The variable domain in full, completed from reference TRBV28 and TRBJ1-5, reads DVKVTQSSRYLVKRTGEKVFLECVQDMDHENMFWYRQDPGLGLRLIYFSYDVKMKEKGDIPEGYSVSREKKERFSLILESASTNQTSMYLCASSLRDRGSSYQPQHFGDGTRLSIL.

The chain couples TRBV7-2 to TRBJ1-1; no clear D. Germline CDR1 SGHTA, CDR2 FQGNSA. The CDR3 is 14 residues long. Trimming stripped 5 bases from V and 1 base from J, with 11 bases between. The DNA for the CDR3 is TGTGCCAGCAGCCACCCACCGAGGAACACTGAAGCTTTCTTT. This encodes CASSHPPRNTEAFF.

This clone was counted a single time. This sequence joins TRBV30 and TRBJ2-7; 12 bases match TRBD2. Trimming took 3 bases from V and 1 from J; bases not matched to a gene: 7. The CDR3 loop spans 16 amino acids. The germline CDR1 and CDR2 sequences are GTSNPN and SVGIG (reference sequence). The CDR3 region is CAWRELAGGLSYEQYF. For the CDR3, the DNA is TGTGCCTGGAGGGAACTAGCGGGAGGTTTATCCTACGAGCAGTACTTC.

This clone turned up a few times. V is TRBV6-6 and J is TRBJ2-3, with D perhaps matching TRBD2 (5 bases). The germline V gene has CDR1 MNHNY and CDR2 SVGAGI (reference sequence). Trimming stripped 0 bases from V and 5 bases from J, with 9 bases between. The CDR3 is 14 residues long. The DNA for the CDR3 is TGTGCCAGCAGTTACTCACTCCGGGAAGATACGCAGTATTTT. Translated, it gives CASSYSLREDTQYF.

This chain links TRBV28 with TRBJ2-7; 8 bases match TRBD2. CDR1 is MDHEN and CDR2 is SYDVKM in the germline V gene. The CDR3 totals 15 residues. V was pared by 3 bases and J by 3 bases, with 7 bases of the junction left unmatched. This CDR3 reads CASSFRTGGLYEQYF. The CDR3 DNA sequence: TGTGCCAGCAGTTTTCGAACGGGGGGGCTCTACGAGCAGTACTTC. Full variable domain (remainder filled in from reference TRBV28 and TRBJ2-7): DVKVTQSSRYLVKRTGEKVFLECVQDMDHENMFWYRQDPGLGLRLIYFSYDVKMKEKGDIPEGYSVSREKKERFSLILESASTNQTSMYLCASSFRTGGLYEQYFGPGTRLTVT.

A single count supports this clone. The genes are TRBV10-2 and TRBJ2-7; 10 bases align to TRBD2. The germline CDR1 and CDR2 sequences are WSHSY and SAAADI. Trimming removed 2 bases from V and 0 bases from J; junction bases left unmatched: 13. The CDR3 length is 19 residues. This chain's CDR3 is CASSEPSGTSASSSYEQYF. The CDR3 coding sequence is TGCGCCAGCAGTGAGCCCTCCGGGACTAGCGCCTCGAGCTCCTACGAGCAGTACTTC.

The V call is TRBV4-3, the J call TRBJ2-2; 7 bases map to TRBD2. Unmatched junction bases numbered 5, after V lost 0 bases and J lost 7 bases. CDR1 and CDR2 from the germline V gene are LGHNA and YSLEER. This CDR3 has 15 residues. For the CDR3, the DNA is TGCGCCAGCAGCCAAGAACCGGCTAGCGGCGGGGAGCTGTTTTTT. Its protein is CASSQEPASGGELFF.

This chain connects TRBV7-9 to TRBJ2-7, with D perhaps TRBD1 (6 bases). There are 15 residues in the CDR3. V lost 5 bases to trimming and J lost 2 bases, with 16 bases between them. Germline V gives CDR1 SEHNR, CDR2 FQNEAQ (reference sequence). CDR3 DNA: TGTGCCAGCAGCCGAACGGACAGCCATCCCTACGAGCAGTACTTC. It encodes CASSRTDSHPYEQYF.

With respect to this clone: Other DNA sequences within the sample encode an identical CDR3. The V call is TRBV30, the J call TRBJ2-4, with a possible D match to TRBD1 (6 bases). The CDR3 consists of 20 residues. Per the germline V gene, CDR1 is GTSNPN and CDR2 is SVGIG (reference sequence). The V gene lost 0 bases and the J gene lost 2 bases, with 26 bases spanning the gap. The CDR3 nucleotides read TGTGCCTGGAGTGTGGGTATTGGGAAGGTTGGCCAGGGGACCAAAAACATTCAGTACTTC. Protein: CAWSVGIGKVGQGTKNIQYF.

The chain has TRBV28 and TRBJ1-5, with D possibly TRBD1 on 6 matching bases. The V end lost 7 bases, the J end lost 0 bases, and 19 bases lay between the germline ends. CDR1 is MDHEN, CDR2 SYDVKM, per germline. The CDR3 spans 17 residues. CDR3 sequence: CASTPRGRRLSNQPQHF. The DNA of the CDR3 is TGTGCCAGCACCCCCAGGGGACGTAGACTTAGCAATCAGCCCCAGCATTTT.

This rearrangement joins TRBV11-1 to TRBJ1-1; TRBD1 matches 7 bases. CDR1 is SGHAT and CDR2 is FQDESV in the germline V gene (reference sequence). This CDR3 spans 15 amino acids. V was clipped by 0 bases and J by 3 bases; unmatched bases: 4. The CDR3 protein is CASSLAWDSHTEAFF. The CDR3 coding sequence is TGTGCCAGCAGCTTAGCCTGGGACAGCCACACTGAAGCTTTCTTT.

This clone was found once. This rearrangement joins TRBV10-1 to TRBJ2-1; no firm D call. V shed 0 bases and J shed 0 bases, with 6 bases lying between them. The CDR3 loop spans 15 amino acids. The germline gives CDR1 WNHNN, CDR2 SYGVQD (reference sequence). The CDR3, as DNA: TGCGCCAGCAGTGAGTCCCAGTTCTCCTACAATGAGCAGTTCTTC. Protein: CASSESQFSYNEQFF.

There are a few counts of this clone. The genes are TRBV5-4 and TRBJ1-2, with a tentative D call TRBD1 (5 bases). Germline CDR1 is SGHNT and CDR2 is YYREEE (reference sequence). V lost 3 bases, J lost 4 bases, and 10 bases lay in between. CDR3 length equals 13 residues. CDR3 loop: CASSSGNAYGYTF. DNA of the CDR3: TGTGCCAGCAGCTCAGGGAACGCCTATGGCTACACCTTC.

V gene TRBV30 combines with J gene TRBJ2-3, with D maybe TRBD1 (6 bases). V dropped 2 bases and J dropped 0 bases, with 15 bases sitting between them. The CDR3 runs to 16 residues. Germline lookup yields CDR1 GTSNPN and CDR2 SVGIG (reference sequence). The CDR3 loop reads CAWSMAGTRSTDTQYF. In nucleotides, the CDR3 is TGTGCCTGGAGTATGGCCGGGACAAGGAGCACAGATACGCAGTATTTT.

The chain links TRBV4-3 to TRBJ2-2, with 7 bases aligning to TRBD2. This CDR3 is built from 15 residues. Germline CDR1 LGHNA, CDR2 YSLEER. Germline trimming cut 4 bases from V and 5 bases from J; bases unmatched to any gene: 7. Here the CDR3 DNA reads TGCGCCAGCAGCCCTCGACTAGCTCAGACCGGGGAGCTGTTTTTT. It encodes CASSPRLAQTGELFF.

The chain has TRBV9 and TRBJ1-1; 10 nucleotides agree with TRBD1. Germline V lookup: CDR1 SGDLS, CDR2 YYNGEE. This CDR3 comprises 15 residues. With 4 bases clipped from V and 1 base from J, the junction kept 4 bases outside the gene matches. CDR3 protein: CASSPRTGGNTEAFF. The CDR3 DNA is TGTGCCAGCAGCCCCAGGACAGGGGGGAACACTGAAGCTTTCTTT.

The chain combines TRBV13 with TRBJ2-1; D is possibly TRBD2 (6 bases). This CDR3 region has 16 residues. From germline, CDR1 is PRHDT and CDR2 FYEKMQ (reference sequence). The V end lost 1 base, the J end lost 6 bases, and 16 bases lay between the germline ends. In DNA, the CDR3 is TGTGCCAGCAGCTTAGTTGGCGGGAACCCAATCAATGAGCAGTTCTTC. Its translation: CASSLVGGNPINEQFF.

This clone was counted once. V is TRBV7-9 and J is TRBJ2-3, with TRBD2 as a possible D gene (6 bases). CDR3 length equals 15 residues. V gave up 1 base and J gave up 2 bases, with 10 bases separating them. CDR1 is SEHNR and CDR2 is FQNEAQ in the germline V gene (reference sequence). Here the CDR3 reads CASSLGAGLTDTQYF. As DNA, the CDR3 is TGTGCCAGCAGCTTAGGAGCGGGCCTCACAGATACGCAGTATTTT.

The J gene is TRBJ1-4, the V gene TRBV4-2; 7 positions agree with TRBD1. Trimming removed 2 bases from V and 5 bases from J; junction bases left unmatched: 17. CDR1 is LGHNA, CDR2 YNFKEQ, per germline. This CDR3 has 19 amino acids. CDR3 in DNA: TGTGCCAGCAGCCAACTCTACTACAGGGGAGGACCCCTCAATGAAAAACTGTTTTTT. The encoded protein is CASSQLYYRGGPLNEKLFF.

The CDR3 spells CASSPPWTSGRNEQFF. The CDR3 nucleotides are TGTGCCAGCTCACCACCCTGGACTAGCGGGAGAAATGAGCAGTTCTTC. The chain has TRBV18 and TRBJ2-1; 13 bases line up with TRBD2. Trimming removed 0 bases from V and 7 bases from J; junction bases left unmatched: 3. The CDR3 runs 16 residues. Germline V lookup: CDR1 KGHSH, CDR2 LQKENI.

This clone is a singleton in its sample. CDR3 coding DNA: TGCGCCAGCAGCCAAGATAGCCCGAACACCGGGGAGCTGTTTTTT. Protein: CASSQDSPNTGELFF. The chain employs TRBV4-1 and TRBJ2-2; the D is unclear. CDR1 and CDR2 (germline): MGHRA, YSYEKL. V dropped 0 bases and J dropped 0 bases, with 5 bases sitting between them. The CDR3 is made up of 15 amino acids.

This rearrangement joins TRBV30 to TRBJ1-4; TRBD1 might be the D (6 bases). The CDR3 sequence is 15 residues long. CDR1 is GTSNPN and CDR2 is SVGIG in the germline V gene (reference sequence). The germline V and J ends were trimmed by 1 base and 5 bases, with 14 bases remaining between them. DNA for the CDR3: TGTGCCTGGAGTGAGTCAGGGGATAAAAATGAAAAACTGTTTTTT. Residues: CAWSESGDKNEKLFF. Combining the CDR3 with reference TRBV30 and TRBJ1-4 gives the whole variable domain SQTIHQWPATLVQPVGSPLSLECTVEGTSNPNLYWYRQAAGRGLQLLFYSVGIGQISSEVPQNLSASRPQDRQFILSSKKLLLSDSGFYLCAWSESGDKNEKLFFGSGTQLSVL.

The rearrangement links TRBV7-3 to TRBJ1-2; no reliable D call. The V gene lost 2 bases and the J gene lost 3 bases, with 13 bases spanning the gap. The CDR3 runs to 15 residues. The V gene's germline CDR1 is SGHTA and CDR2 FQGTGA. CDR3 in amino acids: CASSLFGGSHYGYTF. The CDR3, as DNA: TGTGCCAGCAGCTTATTCGGCGGTAGCCACTATGGCTACACCTTC.